The 10 T cell receptor beta chains below all came from one sample that was sequenced in a study of blood T cell repertoires in COVID-19. Repertoires were generated with immunoSEQ multiplex PCR, while TCRdb's copy carries only in-frame clones and drops some. The sample consists of tens of thousands of clones, around 83% of them appearing once. The source material was peripheral blood. All receptors derive from a human donor in a cohort sampled during active COVID-19.

This clone was picked up a small number of times. The CDR3 loop is CASSQAVGAGGPSYNEQFF. CDR3 sequence (DNA): TGCGCCAGCAGCCAGGCAGTGGGGGCGGGGGGGCCCTCCTACAATGAGCAGTTCTTC. The rearrangement uses TRBV4-1 and TRBJ2-1; 9 bases match TRBD2. Germline CDR1 and CDR2: MGHRA and YSYEKL. The J segment lost 0 bases and the V segment lost 3 bases, leaving 12 bases of the junction unmatched. The CDR3 contains 19 residues.

The V gene is TRBV19, the J gene TRBJ2-4; 9 nucleotides match TRBD1. The CDR3 contains 14 residues. Germline V lookup: CDR1 LNHDA, CDR2 SQIVND (reference sequence). Trimming took 5 bases from V and 4 from J; bases not matched to a gene: 3. The CDR3 DNA sequence: TGTGCCAGTAGTGCCGGGACAGGGAAAAACATTCAGTACTTC. Amino acid sequence: CASSAGTGKNIQYF.

This clone occurred once. The V gene is TRBV7-3, the J gene TRBJ2-3; TRBD2 agrees at 12 bases. V lost 4 bases and J lost 5; bases outside the gene matches: 4. Germline-derived CDR1 and CDR2 are SGHTA and FQGTGA. CDR3 length: 15 residues. The CDR3 sequence is CASSSGLAGLDTQYF. The CDR3 DNA sequence: TGTGCCAGCAGCTCGGGACTAGCGGGCTTAGATACGCAGTATTTT. Filled out from reference TRBV7-3 and TRBJ2-3, the complete variable domain reads GAGVSQTPSNKVTEKGKYVELRCDPISGHTALYWYRQSLGQGPEFLIYFQGTGAADDSGLPNDRFFAVRPEGSVSTLKIQRTERGDSAVYLCASSSGLAGLDTQYFGPGTRLTVL.

The chain is built from TRBV24-1 and TRBJ2-7; D is unclear. CDR1 is KGHDR, CDR2 SFDVKD, per germline. CDR3 length: 9 amino acids. The ends were cut back, 10 bases at V and 5 bases at J, with 5 bases in the middle. The chain's CDR3 is CATHNEQYF. The CDR3 bases are TGTGCCACGCACAACGAGCAGTACTTC.

CDR3 DNA: TGTGCCAGCAGCCAGACTAGCGGGATAAACTACGAGCAGTACTTC. Protein product: CASSQTSGINYEQYF. The rearrangement uses TRBV7-9 and TRBJ2-7; TRBD2 agrees at 11 bases. There are 15 residues in the CDR3. Germline V gives CDR1 SEHNR, CDR2 FQNEAQ (reference sequence). J gave up 3 bases and V 5 bases, and 6 bases lay outside the gene matches.

The chain has TRBV6-5 and TRBJ2-6; tentatively, D is TRBD2 (5 bases). The CDR3 is 14 residues long. The V end was cut by 4 bases, the J end by 1 base, with 5 bases between. Germline-derived CDR1 and CDR2 are MNHEY and SVGAGI. The CDR3 loop is CASSSGSGANVLTF. CDR3 sequence (DNA): TGTGCCAGCAGTTCGGGGTCTGGGGCCAACGTCCTGACTTTC.

This clone occurred once. This rearrangement joins TRBV14 to TRBJ1-3; 12 bases agree with TRBD1. This CDR3 is built from 17 residues. Germline trimming cut 6 bases from V and 1 base from J; bases unmatched to any gene: 7. Germline CDR1 reads SGHDN; CDR2 reads FVKESK. The CDR3 loop is CASRRGGQGASGNTIYF. The CDR3 DNA reads TGTGCCAGCAGACGAGGGGGACAGGGGGCTTCTGGAAACACCATATATTTT.

The rearrangement joins TRBV30 to TRBJ2-4; 9 bases agree with TRBD1. V was pared by 0 bases and J by 6 bases, with 3 bases of the junction left unmatched. CDR3 length: 14 amino acids. Looked up from germline, CDR1 is GTSNPN and CDR2 is SVGIG (reference sequence). The CDR3 is CAWSVRDRVNIQYF. The CDR3 DNA reads TGTGCCTGGAGTGTAAGGGACAGGGTAAACATTCAGTACTTC.

The chain is built from TRBV2 and TRBJ1-5; TRBD1 matches 8 bases. V lost 3 bases, J lost 6 bases, and 1 base stayed unmatched. CDR1 and CDR2 (germline): SNHLY, FYNNEI. This CDR3 has 13 amino acids. The CDR3 DNA is TGTGCCAGCAGTGAGGACAGGGTTCAGCCCCAGCATTTT. Protein product: CASSEDRVQPQHF.

V usage is TRBV7-9 and J usage is TRBJ2-6; D not certain. The V end lost 5 bases, the J end lost 0 bases, and 11 bases lay between the germline ends. The CDR3 spans 16 residues. Germline V gives CDR1 SEHNR, CDR2 FQNEAQ (reference sequence). The CDR3 DNA is TGTGCCAGCAGCCGACACATGGTCTCTGGGGCCAACGTCCTGACTTTC. This encodes CASSRHMVSGANVLTF.